These T cell receptor beta chains were read from a single sample in a study of technical replicates of blood from several donors. Some clones are missing from TCRdb's copy, which holds only in-frame ones; the method was immunoSEQ multiplex PCR. The sample carries about 100,000 clones, under 97% recorded once. The sequencing input was T cells isolated from PBMCs. Receptors originate from a human donor in good health. Both conserved end residues are part of each CDR3. The order of the fields is V gene, J gene, CDR3 protein.

>TRBV25-1|TRBJ2-1
CASSESVNEQFF
>TRBV7-7|TRBJ2-2
CATGDHGELFF
>TRBV7-9|TRBJ1-4
CASSFGTGFEKLFF
>TRBV18|TRBJ2-1
CASSPKLTGGVLEQFF
>TRBV2|TRBJ2-2
CASSPGQVYTGELFF
>TRBV10-3|TRBJ1-1
CAISGSGGQTEAFF
>TRBV5-1|TRBJ2-5
CASSKGLAGEETQYF
>TRBV5-1|TRBJ2-3
CASSRGGEGDTQYF
>TRBV29-1|TRBJ2-5
CSVEASQGETQYF
>TRBV6-5|TRBJ2-7
CASSYSLNYEQYF
>TRBV11-3|TRBJ2-3
CASSLRQRPTDTQYF
>TRBV9|TRBJ1-3
CASSASEGAGNTIYF
>TRBV29-1|TRBJ1-1
CSVEHGQGMNTEAFF
>TRBV19|TRBJ2-5
CASSIERAGGPPETQYF
>TRBV18|TRBJ1-5
CASSPGQGWQPQHF
>TRBV6-5|TRBJ2-5
CASSYSLGETQYF
>TRBV7-8|TRBJ1-5
CASSSRVREGNQPQHF
>TRBV5-6|TRBJ2-3
CASSTIAGGPFFTQYF
>TRBV27|TRBJ2-1
CASSHRDSDNEQFF
>TRBV7-6|TRBJ1-3
CASSLEVEAGNTIYF
>TRBV2|TRBJ2-1
CASLKEVGYNEQFF
>TRBV19|TRBJ2-7
CASSNPLGQFYEQYF
>TRBV28|TRBJ2-5
CASSLRGPGETQYF
>TRBV9|TRBJ2-2
CASSGQGNTGELFF
>TRBV19|TRBJ2-2
CASSRGPNTGELFF
>TRBV29-1|TRBJ1-2
CSDRDRHGYTF
>TRBV11-3|TRBJ2-7
CASSRTSEPYEQYF
>TRBV6-5|TRBJ2-2
CASSYQGSAVTGELFF
>TRBV9|TRBJ2-1
CASSFRLGAEQFF
>TRBV11-3|TRBJ1-1
CASSLDSGRVEAFF
>TRBV6-8|TRBJ1-2
CASSKRQGATLYGYTF
>TRBV4-1|TRBJ2-5
CASSPSQAGRETQYF
>TRBV2|TRBJ1-1
CASSESRQGSNTEAFF
>TRBV19|TRBJ2-5
CASTMGATGTQYF
>TRBV30|TRBJ2-5
CAWSAGTPQETQYF
>TRBV11-3|TRBJ2-3
CASSSGLREADTQYF
>TRBV2|TRBJ1-2
CASSSPGQANGYTF
>TRBV2|TRBJ1-1
CASSVANDWTGGMNTEAFF
>TRBV10-3|TRBJ2-7
CAISPAGSGTGNYEQYF
>TRBV6-1|TRBJ2-3
CASSELSRLAGGPTDTQYF
>TRBV7-8|TRBJ1-2
CASSLVTGTNYGYTF
>TRBV28|TRBJ1-2
CASSTDSESYGYTF
>TRBV13|TRBJ2-1
CASSPQGTSGDNEQFF
>TRBV7-8|TRBJ2-6
CASSPRGATSGANVLTF
>TRBV6-1|TRBJ2-1
CASSETLAGGDEFF
>TRBV27|TRBJ2-5
CASSTKRTIQETQYF
>TRBV11-2|TRBJ2-3
CASSLEALSPRPDTQYF
>TRBV9|TRBJ1-2
CASSVGEGGYTF
>TRBV28|TRBJ2-7
CASRSLERSQEQYF
>TRBV19|TRBJ2-5
CASSIGPGQGKETQYF
>TRBV4-1|TRBJ2-1
CASSPPGSSSYNEQFF
>TRBV15|TRBJ2-5
CATSRDRPGWETQYF
>TRBV7-9|TRBJ2-7
CASSLAAGESYEQYF